This passage covers 7 T cell receptor beta chains from one sample sequenced in a study of shared clonotypes between healthy human individuals. Clones were read by immunoSEQ multiplex PCR, and TCRdb kept only the in-frame ones, dropping some. The table has some 600,000 clones, roughly 96% seen once. The naive CD8 subset, CD45RO-negative cells positively selected for CCR7, excluded terminally differentiated effector memory CD45RA+ cells. Material: naive CD8+ T cells sorted from blood. These receptors were collected from a woman aged 30 to 39 in good health.

The J gene is TRBJ2-1, the V gene TRBV13, with a possible D match to TRBD2 (5 bases). There are 14 residues in the CDR3. In germline, CDR1 is PRHDT, CDR2 FYEKMQ (reference sequence). The V end was cut by 1 base, the J end by 7 bases, with 11 bases between. CDR3 nucleotides: TGTGCCAGCAGCTTAGAAGGTCGGGAAAATGAGCAGTTCTTC. Its translation is CASSLEGRENEQFF.

The rearrangement uses TRBV4-1 and TRBJ2-2; 8 nucleotides agree with TRBD2. The CDR3 sequence is 17 residues long. Looked up from germline, CDR1 is MGHRA and CDR2 is YSYEKL. V shed 0 bases, J shed 8 bases, and the junction held 11 bases outside the gene matches. CDR3 in DNA: TGCGCCAGCAGCCAAGAGGAGGGGCTAGCGGGTCGGGGGGAGCTGTTTTTT. As protein: CASSQEEGLAGRGELFF.

Here the CDR3 reads CASSTGDQETQYF. CDR3 in DNA: TGTGCCAGCAGCACAGGTGACCAAGAGACCCAGTACTTC. The chain has TRBV28 and TRBJ2-5; D possibly corresponds to TRBD1 (5 bases). Germline V gene sequence: CDR1 MDHEN, CDR2 SYDVKM. The V end lost 6 bases, the J end lost 0 bases, and 8 bases lay between the germline ends. The CDR3 is 13 residues long.

This chain connects TRBV9 to TRBJ2-2, with a weak D call TRBD2 (6 bases). V lost 3 bases, J lost 5 bases, and 17 bases lay in between. Germline lookup yields CDR1 SGDLS and CDR2 YYNGEE. The CDR3 spans 16 residues. The chain's CDR3 is CASSASGGVGTGELFF. The CDR3 region has the DNA TGTGCCAGCAGCGCCTCCGGGGGAGTAGGTACCGGGGAGCTGTTTTTT.

A note on this clone: This sample includes further DNA sequences coding for the same CDR3. The rearrangement links TRBV27 to TRBJ1-2; the match to TRBD1 covers 8 bases. Germline CDR1 MNHEY, CDR2 SMNVEV (reference sequence). V lost 5 bases, J lost 2 bases, and 7 bases stayed unmatched. The CDR3 length is 15 residues. This chain's CDR3 is CASSPVGTGNYGYTF. The CDR3 nucleotides are TGTGCCAGCAGTCCCGTTGGGACAGGCAACTATGGCTACACCTTC.

The chain uses TRBV19 and TRBJ1-3; weak D call: TRBD1 (6 bases). V lost 10 bases and J 0 bases, leaving 19 bases between the germline ends. CDR3 length equals 16 residues. Germline V gene sequence: CDR1 LNHDA, CDR2 SQIVND (reference sequence). The CDR3 protein is CATSLWGAPSGNTIYF. The CDR3 bases are TGTGCCACCTCCCTTTGGGGGGCCCCCTCTGGAAACACCATATATTTT. Filled out from reference TRBV19 and TRBJ1-3, the complete variable domain reads DGGITQSPKYLFRKEGQNVTLSCEQNLNHDAMYWYRQDPGQGLRLIYYSQIVNDFQKGDIAEGYSVSREKKESFPLTVTSAQKNPTAFYLCATSLWGAPSGNTIYFGEGSWLTVV.

V gene TRBV13 combines with J gene TRBJ1-3; D not certain. Trimming removed 11 bases from V and 2 bases from J, with 16 bases in between. This CDR3 contains 14 residues. The germline gives CDR1 PRHDT, CDR2 FYEKMQ (reference sequence). DNA of the CDR3: TGTGCCTCAGCTTTCGCCATCGCTGGAAACACCATATATTTT. Translation: CASAFAIAGNTIYF.